Below are 16 T cell receptor beta chains sequenced from a single sample in a study of T cells after yellow fever vaccination. One entry per CDR3 protein, called by TCRdb with MiXCR from the 5' RACE reads. This table holds around 310,000 distinct CDR3 sequences, 8.5% to 9% found once. The sample consisted of PBMCs, taken on the day of the first yellow fever vaccination. These TCRs come from a man younger than 35 who received the YFV17D yellow fever vaccine.

This chain joins TRBV3-1 and TRBJ2-3, with D perhaps matching TRBD1 (6 bases). Trimming pared 1 base from V and 6 bases from J, leaving 14 bases between. CDR1 is LGHDT, CDR2 YNNKEL, per germline (reference sequence). The CDR3 runs 15 residues. The CDR3 DNA reads as TGTGCCAGCAGCCAAGGGGCAGGGGAAGCGGATACGCAGTATTTT. Translating it yields CASSQGAGEADTQYF.

This clonotype was seen a handful of times. This chain joins TRBV5-1 and TRBJ2-7; tentative D call: TRBD1 (6 bases). CDR3 size: 14 residues. Germline lookup yields CDR1 SGHRS and CDR2 YFSETQ. V lost 2 bases, J lost 0 bases, and 9 bases lay in between. CDR3 nucleotide sequence: TGCGCCAGCAGCTTCGGACAGTTCTCCTACGAGCAGTACTTC. Amino acid sequence: CASSFGQFSYEQYF.

This clonotype was seen a handful of times. The V gene is TRBV6-1, the J gene TRBJ1-1, with TRBD1 matching 12 bases. The germline gives CDR1 MNHNS, CDR2 SASEGT. V lost 4 bases, J lost 4 bases, and 10 bases stayed unmatched. There are 17 residues in the CDR3. In DNA, the CDR3 is TGTGCCAGCAGTGGACCGGGACAGGGGGCGGGAGGCACTGAAGCTTTCTTT. Amino acids: CASSGPGQGAGGTEAFF.

This clonotype was detected only a few times. V is TRBV7-9 and J is TRBJ1-2; 7 bases line up with TRBD1. The CDR3 loop spans 16 amino acids. The germline V gene encodes CDR1 SEHNR and CDR2 FQNEAQ (reference sequence). With V trimmed by 5 bases and J by 0 bases, 9 bases remained unmatched. The chain's CDR3 is CASSRTGENSNYGYTF. The CDR3 DNA is TGTGCCAGCAGCCGGACAGGTGAAAATTCTAACTATGGCTACACCTTC.

Only a few counts were recorded for this clonotype. The rearrangement links TRBV12-3 or TRBV12-4 to TRBJ1-1; D gene ambiguous. V was shortened by 6 bases and J by 3 bases, with 8 bases between the two germline ends. This CDR3 is 12 amino acids long. The DNA for the CDR3 is TGTGCCAGCAGAGGTTGGGACACTGAAGCTTTCTTT. It specifies CASRGWDTEAFF.

This chain uses TRBV7-7 with TRBJ2-5; possibly TRBD2 for D (6 bases). V was pared by 4 bases and J by 5 bases, with 17 bases between. This CDR3 has 15 amino acids. CDR1 SSHAT and CDR2 FNYEAQ come from the germline V gene (reference sequence). In DNA, the CDR3 is TGTGCCAGCAGCTCTCGAACGGGGAGGCGGGAGACCCAGTACTTC. It translates to CASSSRTGRRETQYF.

In its sample, this clonotype was seen a few times. The CDR3 region is CASSQVRGTNTLAKNIQYF. In DNA, the CDR3 is TGTGCCAGCAGCCAAGTACGCGGGACTAATACCTTAGCCAAAAACATTCAGTACTTC. The rearrangement uses TRBV4-2 and TRBJ2-4; TRBD2 agrees at 7 bases. The CDR3 consists of 19 residues. V trimming: 1 base; J trimming: 0 bases; junction bases outside the gene matches: 12. Germline CDR1 reads LGHNA; CDR2 reads YNFKEQ.

This clonotype appeared many times. The V gene is TRBV5-6, the J gene TRBJ1-2, with TRBD1 matching over 10 bases. Germline CDR1 SGHDT, CDR2 YYEEEE. The V and J ends lost 3 bases and 5 bases, in that order; junction bases with no gene match: 7. The length of the CDR3 is 15 residues. The CDR3 bases are TGTGCCAGCAGCTCGCCGGGACAGGGGACGTATGGCTACACCTTC. It codes for CASSSPGQGTYGYTF. The whole variable domain, filled in from reference TRBV5-6 and TRBJ1-2, reads DAGVTQSPTHLIKTRGQQVTLRCSPKSGHDTVSWYQQALGQGPQFIFQYYEEEERQRGNFPDRFSGHQFPNYSSELNVNALLLGDSALYLCASSSPGQGTYGYTFGSGTRLTVV.

This clonotype was picked up many times. The chain carries TRBV20-1 and TRBJ2-7; unclear D gene. Germline lookup yields CDR1 DFQATT and CDR2 SNEGSKA (reference sequence). V lost 5 bases and J lost 0, with 14 bases in between. This CDR3 contains 14 residues. CDR3 region: CSAPPGPDSYEQYV. The CDR3 DNA sequence: TGCAGTGCTCCCCCGGGTCCCGACTCCTACGAGCAGTACGTC.

V gene TRBV4-1 combines with J gene TRBJ1-4, with D unresolved. V was shortened by 0 bases and J by 10 bases, with 9 bases between the two germline ends. Germline V gives CDR1 MGHRA, CDR2 YSYEKL. The CDR3 has 13 residues. Written as DNA, the CDR3 is TGCGCCAGCAGCCAAGATTACGAGGGAAAACTGTTTTTT. Translating it yields CASSQDYEGKLFF.

This clonotype was observed a handful of times. The gene calls are TRBV7-8 and TRBJ1-5; unclear D gene. The CDR3 spans 13 residues. Germline V gives CDR1 SGHVS, CDR2 FQNEAQ. V lost 4 bases, J lost 4 bases, and 8 bases lay in between. For the CDR3, the DNA is TGTGCCAGCAGCTCGCGGTGGAATCAGCCCCAGCATTTT. This gives the protein CASSSRWNQPQHF.

This clonotype has at least ten counts. This sequence joins TRBV5-1 and TRBJ2-5; D is unresolved. The CDR3 runs 15 residues. V lost 3 bases and J 1 base, leaving 13 bases between the germline ends. CDR1 and CDR2 (germline): SGHRS, YFSETQ. CDR3 region: CASSSVSQLQETQYF. In DNA form, the CDR3 reads TGCGCCAGCAGCTCGGTATCACAGCTCCAAGAGACCCAGTACTTC.

This clonotype was seen only a few times. V is TRBV28 and J is TRBJ1-6; D not resolved. The CDR3 runs 12 residues. Germline assignment: CDR1 MDHEN and CDR2 SYDVKM. V was shortened by 5 bases and J by 7 bases, with 6 bases between the two germline ends. The CDR3 protein is CASSTVNSPLHF. The CDR3 DNA sequence: TGTGCCAGCAGTACGGTGAATTCACCCCTCCACTTT.

CDR3 in DNA: TGCGCCAGCAGGGCAGCGGGCGGAGCAGATACGCAGTATTTT. Amino acids: CASRAAGGADTQYF. The chain uses TRBV5-1 and TRBJ2-3; possible D gene TRBD2, 6 bases. The CDR3 consists of 14 residues. CDR1 is SGHRS and CDR2 is YFSETQ in the germline V gene. V shed 5 bases and J shed 4 bases, with 14 bases lying between them.

The CDR3 sequence: CASSPRRDRSNYGYTF. DNA of the CDR3: TGTGCCAGCAGCCCGAGGAGGGACAGGTCTAACTATGGCTACACCTTC. V is TRBV7-8 and J is TRBJ1-2; TRBD1 matches 8 bases. Germline V CDR1 and CDR2: SGHVS, FQNEAQ. V shed 5 bases and J 0 bases; nucleotides not matched to a gene: 8. The CDR3 has 16 amino acids.

The rearrangement joins TRBV12-3 or TRBV12-4 to TRBJ1-2; D is undetermined. This CDR3 is built from 14 residues. Trimming took off 2 bases at V and 0 bases at J, with 7 bases between the two ends. The CDR3 nucleotides are TGTGCCAGCAGTTTACTGATTTCTAACTATGGCTACACCTTC. Translated, it gives CASSLLISNYGYTF.